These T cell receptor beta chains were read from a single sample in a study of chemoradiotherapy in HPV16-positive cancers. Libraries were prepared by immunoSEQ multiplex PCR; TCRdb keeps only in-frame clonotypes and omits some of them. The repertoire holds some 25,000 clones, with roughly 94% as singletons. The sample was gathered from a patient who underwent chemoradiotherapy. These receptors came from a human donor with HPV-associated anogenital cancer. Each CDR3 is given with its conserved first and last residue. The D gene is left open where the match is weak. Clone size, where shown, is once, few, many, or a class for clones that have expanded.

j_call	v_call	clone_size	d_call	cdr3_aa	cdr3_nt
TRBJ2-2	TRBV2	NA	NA	CASSTGLRNTGELFF	TGTGCCAGCAGTACAGGGTTAAGGAACACCGGGGAGCTGTTTTTT
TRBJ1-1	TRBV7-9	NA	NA	CASSLAVSVTEAFF	TGTGCCAGCAGCTTAGCGGTTTCGGTCACTGAAGCTTTCTTT
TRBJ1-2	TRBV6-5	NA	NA	CASSYSRRGDYGYTF	TGTGCCAGCAGTTACTCGAGACGGGGGGACTATGGCTACACCTTC
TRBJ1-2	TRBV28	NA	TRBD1	CASSLRQGPGGDYTF	TGTGCCAGCAGTCTAAGACAGGGTCCTGGGGGGGACTACACCTTC
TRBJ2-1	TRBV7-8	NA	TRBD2	CASSLPSGSHNEQFF	TGTGCCAGCAGCTTACCTAGCGGGAGCCACAATGAGCAGTTCTTC
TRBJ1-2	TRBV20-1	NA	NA	CSATGDYGYTF	TGCAGTGCTACAGGGGACTATGGCTACACCTTC
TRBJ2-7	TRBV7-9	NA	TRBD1	CASSPRTGVGEQYF	TGTGCCAGCAGCCCGCGGACAGGGGTTGGCGAGCAGTACTTC
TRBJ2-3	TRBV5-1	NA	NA	CASSLLPPGRTDTQYF	TGCGCCAGCAGCTTGTTACCTCCGGGGCGCACAGATACGCAGTATTTT
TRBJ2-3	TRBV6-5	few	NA	CASSGSSTDTQYF	TGTGCCAGCAGTGGGTCCAGCACAGATACGCAGTATTTT
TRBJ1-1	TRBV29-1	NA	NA	CSAVERNTEAFF	TGCAGCGCAGTAGAGAGGAACACTGAAGCTTTCTTT
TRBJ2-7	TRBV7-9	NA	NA	CASSWMEGAYEQYF	TGTGCCAGCAGCTGGATGGAGGGGGCCTACGAGCAGTACTTC
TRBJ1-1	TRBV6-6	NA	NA	CASSYSTEAFF	TGTGCCAGCAGTTATAGCACTGAAGCTTTCTTT
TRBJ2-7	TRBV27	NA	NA	CASSLQGGNPSYEQYF	TGTGCCAGCAGTTTGCAAGGGGGTAATCCCTCCTACGAGCAGTACTTC
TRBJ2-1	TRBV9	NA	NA	CASSVGTATYNEQFF	TGTGCCAGCAGCGTCGGGACTGCCACCTACAATGAGCAGTTCTTC
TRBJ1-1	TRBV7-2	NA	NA	CASSLGGGLTEAFF	TGTGCCAGCAGCCTGGGGGGGGGCTTAACTGAAGCTTTCTTT
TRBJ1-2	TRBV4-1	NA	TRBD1	CASSQDEQGYGYTF	TGCGCCAGCAGCCAAGATGAACAGGGGTATGGCTACACCTTC
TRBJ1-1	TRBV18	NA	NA	CASSPTGMNTEAFF	TGTGCCAGCTCCCCTACCGGCATGAACACTGAAGCTTTCTTT
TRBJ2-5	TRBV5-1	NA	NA	CASSFRPVQETQYF	TGCGCCAGCAGCTTTCGTCCGGTCCAAGAGACCCAGTACTTC
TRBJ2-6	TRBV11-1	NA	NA	CASSYGSGANVLTF	TGTGCCAGCAGCTATGGCTCTGGGGCCAACGTCCTGACTTTC
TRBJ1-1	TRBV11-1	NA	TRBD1	CASSAGTDMNTEAFF	TGTGCCAGCAGCGCCGGGACAGACATGAACACTGAAGCTTTCTTT
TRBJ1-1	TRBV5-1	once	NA	CASSFTGKTEAFF	TGCGCCAGCAGCTTCACAGGGAAGACTGAAGCTTTCTTT
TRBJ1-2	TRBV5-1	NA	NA	CASSSGSDLRGSYGYTF	TGCGCCAGCAGCTCCGGCAGCGACCTGAGGGGGAGCTATGGCTACACCTTC
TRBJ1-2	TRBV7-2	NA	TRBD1	CASSPRQGGSNYGYTF	TGTGCCAGCAGCCCCAGACAGGGTGGTTCGAACTATGGCTACACCTTC
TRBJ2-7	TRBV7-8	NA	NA	CASSLGPRDFGSYEQYF	TGTGCCAGCAGCTTAGGTCCCCGGGACTTTGGGTCCTACGAGCAGTACTTC
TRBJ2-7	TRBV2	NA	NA	CASRGGPSYEQYF	TGTGCCAGCAGAGGAGGTCCCTCCTACGAGCAGTACTTC
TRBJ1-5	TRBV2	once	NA	CASSGGPNQPQHF	TGTGCCAGCAGTGGAGGGCCCAATCAGCCCCAGCATTTT
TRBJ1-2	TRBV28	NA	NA	CASSSKIPNYGYTF	TGTGCCAGCAGTTCGAAGATACCTAACTATGGCTACACCTTC
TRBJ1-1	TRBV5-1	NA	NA	CASSLAQVGVNTEAFF	TGCGCCAGCAGCTTGGCGCAGGTGGGCGTGAACACTGAAGCTTTCTTT
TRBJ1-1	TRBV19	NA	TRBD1	CASSIAFDRATEAFF	TGTGCCAGTAGTATTGCGTTCGACAGGGCCACTGAAGCTTTCTTT
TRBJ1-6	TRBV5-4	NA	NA	CASSPVPNSPLHF	TGTGCCAGCAGCCCCGTTCCCAATTCACCCCTCCACTTT
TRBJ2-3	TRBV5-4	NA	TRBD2	CASSATGTSGGADTQYF	TGTGCCAGCAGCGCGACGGGGACTAGCGGGGGGGCAGATACGCAGTATTTT
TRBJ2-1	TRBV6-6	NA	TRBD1	CASSRDSSYNEQFF	TGTGCCAGCAGCCGGGACAGCTCCTACAATGAGCAGTTCTTC
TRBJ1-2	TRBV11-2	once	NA	CASSFPKLNYGYTF	TGTGCCAGCAGCTTTCCTAAGCTTAACTATGGCTACACCTTC
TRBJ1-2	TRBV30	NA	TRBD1	CAWTTGGPYGYTF	TGTGCCTGGACGACAGGGGGCCCCTATGGCTACACCTTC
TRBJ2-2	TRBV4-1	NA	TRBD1	CASSRGTGTGEGTGELFF	TGCGCCAGCAGCCGGGGGACCGGGACAGGGGAAGGCACCGGGGAGCTGTTTTTT
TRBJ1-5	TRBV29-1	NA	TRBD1	CSVGWDSLNQPQHF	TGCAGCGTTGGTTGGGACAGCCTCAATCAGCCCCAGCATTTT
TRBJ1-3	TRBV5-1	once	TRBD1	CASSSRQGARGNTIYF	TGCGCCAGCAGCTCCCGACAGGGGGCTCGGGGAAACACCATATATTTT
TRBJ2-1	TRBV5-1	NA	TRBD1	CASSTTGRNEQFF	TGCGCCAGCAGCACGACAGGGAGAAATGAGCAGTTCTTC
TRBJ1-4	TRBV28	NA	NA	CASSLMGGGEKLFF	TGTGCCAGCAGTTTGATGGGGGGCGGGGAAAAACTGTTTTTT
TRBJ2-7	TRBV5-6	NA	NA	CASSSVASYEQYF	TGTGCCAGCTCGTCCGTAGCCTCCTACGAGCAGTACTTC
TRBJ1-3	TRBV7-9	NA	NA	CASSATMAGRNTIYF	TGTGCCAGCAGCGCCACTATGGCGGGGAGAAACACCATATATTTT
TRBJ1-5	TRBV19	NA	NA	CASSIGRYSNQPQHF	TGTGCCAGTAGTATAGGCCGTTATAGCAATCAGCCCCAGCATTTT